This is a list of T cell receptor beta chains from one sample in a study of blood T cell repertoires in COVID-19. Produced via immunoSEQ multiplex PCR; TCRdb's table is partial and in-frame only. This sample yields approximately 300,000 clones, of which roughly 90% are seen a single time; nearly 6.5% belongs to the top ten. Sample: peripheral blood. The receptors stem from a young man who had recovered from COVID-19. Each CDR3 is given with its conserved first and last residue. The order of the fields is D gene, J gene, clone size, V gene, CDR3 protein, CDR3 DNA. The D gene is left open where the match is weak. The size field is filled for only some rows; it gives once, few, many or a size class.

d_call: -; j_call: TRBJ1-6; clone_size: -; v_call: TRBV6-5; cdr3_aa: CASSYGTFNSPLHF; cdr3_nt: TGTGCCAGCAGTTACGGGACTTTCAATTCACCCCTCCACTTT
d_call: -; j_call: TRBJ2-7; clone_size: -; v_call: TRBV19; cdr3_aa: CATGSGYEQYF; cdr3_nt: TGTGCCACGGGGTCCGGCTACGAGCAGTACTTC
d_call: TRBD1; j_call: TRBJ2-7; clone_size: -; v_call: TRBV12-3/TRBV12-4; cdr3_aa: CASRTGGNEQYF; cdr3_nt: TGTGCCAGCAGAACAGGGGGCAACGAGCAGTACTTC
d_call: TRBD1; j_call: TRBJ2-3; clone_size: -; v_call: TRBV19; cdr3_aa: CASSYGQGHTDTQYF; cdr3_nt: TGTGCCAGTAGCTACGGACAGGGGCACACAGATACGCAGTATTTT
d_call: -; j_call: TRBJ2-7; clone_size: -; v_call: TRBV19; cdr3_aa: CASSNPGEAYEQYF; cdr3_nt: TGTGCCAGTAGTAACCCCGGGGAAGCCTACGAGCAGTACTTC
d_call: -; j_call: TRBJ2-7; clone_size: -; v_call: TRBV7-8; cdr3_aa: CASSFPDSYEQYF; cdr3_nt: TGTGCCAGCAGCTTCCCCGACAGCTACGAGCAGTACTTC
d_call: -; j_call: TRBJ1-1; clone_size: -; v_call: TRBV24-1; cdr3_aa: CATSVQGEAFF; cdr3_nt: TGTGCCACCAGTGTACAGGGTGAAGCTTTCTTT
d_call: TRBD1; j_call: TRBJ1-2; clone_size: -; v_call: TRBV19; cdr3_aa: CASSGTGISGYTF; cdr3_nt: TGTGCCAGTAGTGGGACAGGGATTTCTGGCTACACCTTC
d_call: TRBD2; j_call: TRBJ2-1; clone_size: few; v_call: TRBV5-1; cdr3_aa: CASSLGASGRTNEQFF; cdr3_nt: TGCGCCAGCAGCTTGGGCGCAAGCGGGAGGACCAATGAGCAGTTCTTC
d_call: -; j_call: TRBJ2-5; clone_size: once; v_call: TRBV6-5; cdr3_aa: CASTGASAIQETQYF; cdr3_nt: TGTGCCAGCACGGGTGCTAGCGCAATACAAGAGACCCAGTACTTC
d_call: TRBD1; j_call: TRBJ1-1; clone_size: -; v_call: TRBV7-9; cdr3_aa: CASSSQQGEAFF; cdr3_nt: TGTGCCAGCAGCTCCCAACAGGGGGAAGCTTTCTTT
d_call: TRBD2; j_call: TRBJ2-7; clone_size: -; v_call: TRBV6-2/TRBV6-3; cdr3_aa: CASSYGTSGERSSYEQYF; cdr3_nt: TGTGCCAGCAGTTACGGGACTAGCGGGGAACGGAGCTCCTACGAGCAGTACTTC
d_call: TRBD2; j_call: TRBJ2-1; clone_size: -; v_call: TRBV20-1; cdr3_aa: CSASRLAADNEQFF; cdr3_nt: TGCAGTGCTAGTAGGCTAGCGGCTGACAATGAGCAGTTCTTC
d_call: -; j_call: TRBJ2-2; clone_size: -; v_call: TRBV2; cdr3_aa: CASSHPRTGELFF; cdr3_nt: TGTGCCAGCAGCCATCCTAGGACCGGGGAGCTGTTTTTT
d_call: -; j_call: TRBJ1-2; clone_size: -; v_call: TRBV9; cdr3_aa: CASSAGGIYTF; cdr3_nt: TGTGCCAGCAGCGCGGGGGGCATCTACACCTTC
d_call: -; j_call: TRBJ2-5; clone_size: -; v_call: TRBV6-5; cdr3_aa: CASSYVQTQETQYF; cdr3_nt: TGTGCCAGCAGTTACGTACAGACCCAAGAGACCCAGTACTTC
d_call: TRBD2; j_call: TRBJ2-5; clone_size: -; v_call: TRBV7-9; cdr3_aa: CASSLDRDYLGGETQYF; cdr3_nt: TGTGCCAGCAGCTTAGACCGGGACTATCTTGGTGGAGAGACCCAGTACTTC
d_call: -; j_call: TRBJ1-3; clone_size: -; v_call: TRBV10-3; cdr3_aa: CATVPNSSGNTIYF; cdr3_nt: TGTGCCACCGTACCTAATAGCTCTGGAAACACCATATATTTT
d_call: -; j_call: TRBJ1-1; clone_size: -; v_call: TRBV5-1; cdr3_aa: CASSLPGTLNTEAFF; cdr3_nt: TGCGCCAGCAGCTTACCCGGGACACTGAACACTGAAGCTTTCTTT
d_call: -; j_call: TRBJ2-7; clone_size: -; v_call: TRBV29-1; cdr3_aa: CSVAGSTYEQYF; cdr3_nt: TGCAGCGTTGCGGGGTCAACCTACGAGCAGTACTTC
d_call: TRBD2; j_call: TRBJ2-2; clone_size: -; v_call: TRBV11-2; cdr3_aa: CASSYYTTSGGELFF; cdr3_nt: TGTGCCAGCAGCTACTACACCACTAGCGGCGGGGAGCTGTTTTTT
d_call: -; j_call: TRBJ1-5; clone_size: -; v_call: TRBV19; cdr3_aa: CASSINREGQPQHF; cdr3_nt: TGTGCCAGTAGTATAAACAGGGAGGGTCAGCCCCAGCATTTT
d_call: TRBD1; j_call: TRBJ1-1; clone_size: -; v_call: TRBV27; cdr3_aa: CASSPWTGNTEAFF; cdr3_nt: TGTGCCAGCAGTCCCTGGACAGGCAACACTGAAGCTTTCTTT
d_call: -; j_call: TRBJ2-2; clone_size: -; v_call: TRBV10-1; cdr3_aa: CASSSGEVGELFF; cdr3_nt: TGCGCCAGCAGTTCGGGGGAAGTGGGGGAGCTGTTTTTT
d_call: TRBD1; j_call: TRBJ1-5; clone_size: -; v_call: TRBV18; cdr3_aa: CASSPQDRGNQPQHF; cdr3_nt: TGTGCCAGCTCACCACAGGACAGGGGGAATCAGCCCCAGCATTTT
d_call: -; j_call: TRBJ1-1; clone_size: -; v_call: TRBV5-1; cdr3_aa: CASSRSGSEAFF; cdr3_nt: TGCGCCAGCAGCCGTTCAGGGTCTGAAGCTTTCTTT
d_call: TRBD1; j_call: TRBJ2-1; clone_size: -; v_call: TRBV19; cdr3_aa: CASRSWRQGTYNEQFF; cdr3_nt: TGTGCCAGTAGGAGCTGGAGACAGGGCACCTACAATGAGCAGTTCTTC
d_call: TRBD1; j_call: TRBJ2-7; clone_size: once; v_call: TRBV5-3; cdr3_aa: CARSGDRVLPFSYEQYF; cdr3_nt: TGTGCCAGAAGCGGGGACAGGGTTCTACCATTCTCCTACGAGCAGTACTTC
d_call: -; j_call: TRBJ1-4; clone_size: -; v_call: TRBV4-3; cdr3_aa: CASSQGSQGNEKLFF; cdr3_nt: TGCGCCAGCAGCCAAGGGAGCCAGGGGAATGAAAAACTGTTTTTT